The 28 T cell receptor beta chains reported below all come from one sample, sequenced in a study of blood T cell repertoires in COVID-19. The table came from immunoSEQ multiplex PCR; TCRdb's copy has only in-frame clones and leaves some out. The sample consists of about 240,000 clones, more than 75% of them appearing once. The sample comprised peripheral blood. The receptor set was obtained from a woman aged 40 to 50 who had recovered from COVID-19.

This rearrangement joins TRBV6-5 to TRBJ2-7; D possibly corresponds to TRBD1 (6 bases). CDR3 size: 11 residues. Trimming cost V 6 bases and J 9 bases, with 12 bases left between them. Germline V gene sequence: CDR1 MNHEY, CDR2 SVGAGI. In DNA form, the CDR3 reads TGTGCCAGCAGGGAGACAGGCTGGCAGTACTTC. Its protein is CASRETGWQYF.

This clone has more than one count but fewer than ten. This chain connects TRBV5-1 to TRBJ2-3, with 12 bases lining up with TRBD2. This CDR3 spans 14 amino acids. Germline loops: CDR1 SGHRS, CDR2 YFSETQ. Trimming cost V 8 bases and J 5 bases; bases outside gene matches: 6. The CDR3 sequence is CASRLAGVRDTQYF. The DNA for the CDR3 is TGCGCCAGTCGACTAGCGGGAGTGAGAGATACGCAGTATTTT.

This clone was counted a single time. The V gene is TRBV5-4, the J gene TRBJ2-2, with D maybe TRBD2 (6 bases). CDR3 size: 15 residues. V gave up 3 bases and J gave up 2 bases, with 11 bases separating them. Looked up from germline, CDR1 is SGHNT and CDR2 is YYREEE (reference sequence). CDR3: CASSWVGGNTGELFF. CDR3 nucleotide sequence: TGTGCCAGCAGCTGGGTGGGAGGTAACACCGGGGAGCTGTTTTTT. The entire variable domain, with the rest obtained from reference TRBV5-4 and TRBJ2-2, is as follows: ETGVTQSPTHLIKTRGQQVTLRCSSQSGHNTVSWYQQALGQGPQFIFQYYREEENGRGNFPPRFSGLQFPNYSSELNVNALELDDSALYLCASSWVGGNTGELFFGEGSRLTVL.

V usage is TRBV9 and J usage is TRBJ2-1; tentative D call: TRBD2 (5 bases). The CDR3 contains 14 residues. Between the trimmed V and J ends, which lost 0 bases and 8 bases, there was a span of 12 bases. Germline loops: CDR1 SGDLS, CDR2 YYNGEE. CDR3 in amino acids: CASSVGRPGDEQFF. In DNA form, the CDR3 reads TGTGCCAGCAGCGTAGGGCGACCCGGGGATGAGCAGTTCTTC.

The chain carries TRBV7-3 and TRBJ2-7, with D perhaps TRBD2 (5 bases). Germline V gene data show CDR1 as SGHTA and CDR2 as FQGTGA. V was shortened by 2 bases and J by 0 bases, with 11 bases between the two germline ends. CDR3 length: 15 amino acids. CDR3 loop: CASSLHDGDSYEQYF. CDR3 coding DNA: TGTGCCAGCAGCTTACACGACGGGGACTCCTACGAGCAGTACTTC.

The chain couples TRBV7-9 to TRBJ2-1; 11 bases fit TRBD2. Per the germline V gene, CDR1 is SEHNR and CDR2 is FQNEAQ (reference sequence). The CDR3 consists of 16 residues. V shed 4 bases, J shed 0 bases, and the junction held 2 bases outside the gene matches. The CDR3: CASSSTSGISYNEQFF. As DNA, the CDR3 is TGTGCCAGCAGCTCGACTAGCGGGATCTCCTACAATGAGCAGTTCTTC.

J is TRBJ1-2 and V is TRBV24-1; 9 nucleotides line up with TRBD1. This CDR3 is 17 amino acids long. V lost 4 bases and J lost 4; bases outside the gene matches: 12. The germline V gene has CDR1 KGHDR and CDR2 SFDVKD. Written as DNA, the CDR3 is TGTGCCACCAGTGACCCTAACCCGGGACAGGGAGGCTATGGCTACACCTTC. Translation: CATSDPNPGQGGYGYTF.

This chain links TRBV6-5 with TRBJ1-2; the match to TRBD1 covers 8 bases. There are 14 residues in the CDR3. CDR1 is MNHEY, CDR2 SVGAGI, per germline. Losses at the gene ends were 2 bases for V and 4 bases for J; bases not matched to a gene: 3. The DNA for the CDR3 is TGTGCCAGCAGTTACGCAGGGGGCGGCTATGGCTACACCTTC. This encodes CASSYAGGGYGYTF.

The rearrangement links TRBV7-3 to TRBJ2-7; D ambiguous. The CDR3 spans 13 residues. Germline CDR1 reads SGHTA; CDR2 reads FQGTGA. The V gene lost 0 bases and the J gene lost 5 bases, with 8 bases spanning the gap. CDR3 DNA sequence: TGTGCCAGCAGCTTAACGTATGGCAACGAGCAGTACTTC. Translation: CASSLTYGNEQYF.

This sequence joins TRBV11-3 and TRBJ2-2; 8 nucleotides match TRBD1. This CDR3 has 17 amino acids. CDR1 is SGHNT and CDR2 is YENEEA in the germline V gene. J lost 3 bases, V lost 5 bases, and 11 bases had no gene match. CDR3 loop: CASSPTRTGLDTGELFF. Written as DNA, the CDR3 is TGTGCCAGCAGCCCGACCCGGACAGGGCTGGACACCGGGGAGCTGTTTTTT.

The chain combines TRBV4-3 with TRBJ1-2, with D possibly matching TRBD1 (5 bases). V lost 5 bases to trimming and J lost 8 bases, with 12 bases between them. Germline assignment: CDR1 LGHNA and CDR2 YSLEER. The CDR3 covers 12 residues. CDR3 sequence: CASSDPWGGYTF. The CDR3 DNA follows: TGCGCCAGCAGCGACCCCTGGGGCGGCTACACCTTC.

This chain links TRBV24-1 with TRBJ2-7; D uncertain. This CDR3 is 13 amino acids long. Germline-derived CDR1 and CDR2 are KGHDR and SFDVKD. V lost 6 bases to trimming and J lost 0 bases, with 8 bases between them. CDR3: CATSLSSSYEQYF. The CDR3 DNA is TGTGCCACCAGTTTGTCCTCCTCCTACGAGCAGTACTTC.

This clone was seen a single time. This chain links TRBV3-1 (or the pseudogene TRBV3-2) with TRBJ1-2, with D unclear. Germline CDR1 LGHDT, CDR2 YNNKEL (reference sequence). The CDR3 runs 14 residues. The V end was cut by 3 bases, the J end by 6 bases, with 14 bases between. The CDR3 is CASSHLGREDGYTF. The CDR3 DNA reads TGTGCCAGCAGCCACCTGGGGAGGGAGGATGGCTACACCTTC.

The V gene is TRBV28, the J gene TRBJ2-3; D is ambiguous. The V gene's germline CDR1 is MDHEN and CDR2 SYDVKM. The V and J ends lost 3 bases and 6 bases respectively, with 4 bases between them. The CDR3 contains 11 residues. The DNA for the CDR3 is TGTGCCAGCAGTTTGAGGGATACGCAGTATTTT. Its translation is CASSLRDTQYF.

V gene TRBV10-3 combines with J gene TRBJ1-1, with 7 bases that match TRBD1. V lost 6 bases, J lost 4 bases, and 17 bases stayed unmatched. The germline gives CDR1 ENHRY, CDR2 SYGVKD. The CDR3 is made up of 17 amino acids. The CDR3 nucleotides are TGTGCCATCAGGCCCCCAACAGGGGCCTCCCTTAGCACTGAAGCTTTCTTT. This gives the protein CAIRPPTGASLSTEAFF.

The chain carries TRBV6-2 or TRBV6-3 and TRBJ2-1; 10 positions match TRBD2. There are 14 residues in the CDR3. CDR1 MNHEY and CDR2 SVGEGT come from the germline V gene. Trimming removed 6 bases from V and 10 bases from J; junction bases left unmatched: 9. The CDR3 loop is CASSPTSGRTEQFF. The DNA for the CDR3 is TGTGCCAGCAGCCCGACTAGCGGGCGCACCGAGCAGTTCTTC.

J is TRBJ2-7 and V is TRBV7-2, with 7 bases aligning to TRBD1. The ends lost 5 bases at V and 4 bases at J; junction bases unmatched: 11. There are 15 residues in the CDR3. CDR1 SGHTA and CDR2 FQGNSA come from the germline V gene. The CDR3 sequence is CASSPGQVGIYEQYF. In DNA, the CDR3 is TGTGCCAGCAGCCCCGGACAGGTTGGGATATACGAGCAGTACTTC. Full variable domain (rest looked up from reference TRBV7-2 and TRBJ2-7): GAGVSQSPSNKVTEKGKDVELRCDPISGHTALYWYRQSLGQGLEFLIYFQGNSAPDKSGLPSDRFSAERTGGSVSTLTIQRTQQEDSAVYLCASSPGQVGIYEQYFGPGTRLTVT.

Comment on this clone: The junction and the germline gene differ at one end; a read error may be behind it. This chain joins TRBV4-1 and TRBJ2-1; TRBD2 aligns across 10 bases. There are 13 residues in the CDR3. Germline V gene lookup returns CDR1 MGHRA and CDR2 YSYEKL. This chain's CDR3 is CASSQDALAGEVF. In DNA, the CDR3 is TGCGCCAGCAGCCAAGATGCCCTAGCGGGAGAGGTCTTC.

The sample holds one count of this clone. This rearrangement joins TRBV11-2 to TRBJ2-1, with 10 bases aligning to TRBD2. CDR3 size: 17 residues. V dropped 4 bases and J dropped 6; count of bases not matched to a gene: 12. Germline CDR1 SGHAT, CDR2 FQNNGV. The CDR3 coding sequence is TGTGCCAGCAGCTCCCAAGGGGGAGCGGGAGGGCGCAATGAGCAGTTCTTC. Encoded protein: CASSSQGGAGGRNEQFF.

CDR3 DNA sequence: TGTGCCGTGAGGTCCCCAAACTATGGCTACACCTTC. Translated, it gives CAVRSPNYGYTF. The chain carries TRBV19 and TRBJ1-2; no firm D call. Trimming cost V 11 bases and J 2 bases, with 12 bases left between them. The CDR3 has 12 residues. From germline, CDR1 is LNHDA and CDR2 SQIVND (reference sequence).

The V gene is TRBV18, the J gene TRBJ1-1; D not certain. The V end lost 0 bases, the J end lost 11 bases, and 13 bases lay between the germline ends. The CDR3 consists of 13 residues. Germline CDR1 is KGHSH and CDR2 is LQKENI. CDR3 residues: CASSPPGHGWAFF. The DNA of the CDR3 is TGTGCCAGCTCACCACCCGGTCACGGGTGGGCTTTCTTT.

This clone showed up just once. V and J are TRBV7-7 and TRBJ2-5; 8 bases match TRBD2. In germline, CDR1 is SSHAT, CDR2 FNYEAQ (reference sequence). The ends lost 5 bases at V and 5 bases at J; junction bases unmatched: 10. The CDR3 extends over 15 amino acids. The CDR3 loop reads CASSLGDASGETQYF. As DNA, the CDR3 is TGTGCCAGCAGCCTCGGGGACGCTAGCGGGGAGACCCAGTACTTC.

The chain joins TRBV12-5 to TRBJ2-1; D possibly corresponds to TRBD2 (6 bases). The CDR3 is 16 amino acids. With 6 bases removed from V and 2 bases from J, the gap between germline ends came to 17 bases. Germline CDR1 LGHNT, CDR2 FRNRAP. The CDR3 DNA is TGTGCTAGTGGCCCCTCCGGGGGAATCGCCTACAATGAGCAGTTCTTC. Translation gives CASGPSGGIAYNEQFF.

The chain has TRBV24-1 and TRBJ1-5, with 8 bases that match TRBD1. V lost 3 bases and J lost 6; bases outside the gene matches: 9. This CDR3 region has 16 residues. From germline, CDR1 is KGHDR and CDR2 SFDVKD. The CDR3 is CATSDPRDRRGQPQHF. CDR3 in DNA: TGTGCCACCAGTGATCCCCGGGACAGGCGGGGTCAGCCCCAGCATTTT.

J is TRBJ2-1 and V is TRBV7-9; 10 bases are a match to TRBD2. There are 17 residues in the CDR3. J lost 9 bases, V lost 5 bases, and 16 bases had no gene match. The germline V gene encodes CDR1 SEHNR and CDR2 FQNEAQ (reference sequence). In DNA, the CDR3 is TGTGCCAGCAGCGCCAAAAGCGGGAGGGTCCTAGGGGGTGAGCAGTTCTTC. This codes for CASSAKSGRVLGGEQFF.

The V call is TRBV7-2, the J call TRBJ2-3, with 9 bases matching TRBD1. The trim removed 5 bases at V and 4 bases at J, leaving 4 bases unmatched. The CDR3 has 14 residues. Germline V gives CDR1 SGHTA, CDR2 FQGNSA. CDR3 amino acids: CASSPTGGSDTQYF. CDR3 nucleotides: TGTGCCAGCAGCCCGACAGGGGGGTCAGATACGCAGTATTTT.

In its sample, this clone was seen once. The chain has TRBV18 and TRBJ2-1, with D perhaps TRBD1 (7 bases). Per the germline V gene, CDR1 is KGHSH and CDR2 is LQKENI. V lost 3 bases to trimming and J lost 2 bases, with 23 bases between them. The CDR3 length is 19 residues. In nucleotides, the CDR3 is TGTGCCAGCTCACCTCCAGGGGGGTGGCTTACCCGGACCTACAATGAGCAGTTCTTC. Encoded protein: CASSPPGGWLTRTYNEQFF.

The table lists this clone with a few counts. This rearrangement joins TRBV2 to TRBJ1-6; 8 positions match TRBD1. Germline V lookup: CDR1 SNHLY, CDR2 FYNNEI. Losses at the gene ends were 8 bases for V and 10 bases for J; bases not matched to a gene: 10. This CDR3 region has 14 residues. As DNA, the CDR3 is TGTGCCAGCTGGGGGGACAGGAATGGGTCACCCCTCCACTTT. It translates to CASWGDRNGSPLHF.